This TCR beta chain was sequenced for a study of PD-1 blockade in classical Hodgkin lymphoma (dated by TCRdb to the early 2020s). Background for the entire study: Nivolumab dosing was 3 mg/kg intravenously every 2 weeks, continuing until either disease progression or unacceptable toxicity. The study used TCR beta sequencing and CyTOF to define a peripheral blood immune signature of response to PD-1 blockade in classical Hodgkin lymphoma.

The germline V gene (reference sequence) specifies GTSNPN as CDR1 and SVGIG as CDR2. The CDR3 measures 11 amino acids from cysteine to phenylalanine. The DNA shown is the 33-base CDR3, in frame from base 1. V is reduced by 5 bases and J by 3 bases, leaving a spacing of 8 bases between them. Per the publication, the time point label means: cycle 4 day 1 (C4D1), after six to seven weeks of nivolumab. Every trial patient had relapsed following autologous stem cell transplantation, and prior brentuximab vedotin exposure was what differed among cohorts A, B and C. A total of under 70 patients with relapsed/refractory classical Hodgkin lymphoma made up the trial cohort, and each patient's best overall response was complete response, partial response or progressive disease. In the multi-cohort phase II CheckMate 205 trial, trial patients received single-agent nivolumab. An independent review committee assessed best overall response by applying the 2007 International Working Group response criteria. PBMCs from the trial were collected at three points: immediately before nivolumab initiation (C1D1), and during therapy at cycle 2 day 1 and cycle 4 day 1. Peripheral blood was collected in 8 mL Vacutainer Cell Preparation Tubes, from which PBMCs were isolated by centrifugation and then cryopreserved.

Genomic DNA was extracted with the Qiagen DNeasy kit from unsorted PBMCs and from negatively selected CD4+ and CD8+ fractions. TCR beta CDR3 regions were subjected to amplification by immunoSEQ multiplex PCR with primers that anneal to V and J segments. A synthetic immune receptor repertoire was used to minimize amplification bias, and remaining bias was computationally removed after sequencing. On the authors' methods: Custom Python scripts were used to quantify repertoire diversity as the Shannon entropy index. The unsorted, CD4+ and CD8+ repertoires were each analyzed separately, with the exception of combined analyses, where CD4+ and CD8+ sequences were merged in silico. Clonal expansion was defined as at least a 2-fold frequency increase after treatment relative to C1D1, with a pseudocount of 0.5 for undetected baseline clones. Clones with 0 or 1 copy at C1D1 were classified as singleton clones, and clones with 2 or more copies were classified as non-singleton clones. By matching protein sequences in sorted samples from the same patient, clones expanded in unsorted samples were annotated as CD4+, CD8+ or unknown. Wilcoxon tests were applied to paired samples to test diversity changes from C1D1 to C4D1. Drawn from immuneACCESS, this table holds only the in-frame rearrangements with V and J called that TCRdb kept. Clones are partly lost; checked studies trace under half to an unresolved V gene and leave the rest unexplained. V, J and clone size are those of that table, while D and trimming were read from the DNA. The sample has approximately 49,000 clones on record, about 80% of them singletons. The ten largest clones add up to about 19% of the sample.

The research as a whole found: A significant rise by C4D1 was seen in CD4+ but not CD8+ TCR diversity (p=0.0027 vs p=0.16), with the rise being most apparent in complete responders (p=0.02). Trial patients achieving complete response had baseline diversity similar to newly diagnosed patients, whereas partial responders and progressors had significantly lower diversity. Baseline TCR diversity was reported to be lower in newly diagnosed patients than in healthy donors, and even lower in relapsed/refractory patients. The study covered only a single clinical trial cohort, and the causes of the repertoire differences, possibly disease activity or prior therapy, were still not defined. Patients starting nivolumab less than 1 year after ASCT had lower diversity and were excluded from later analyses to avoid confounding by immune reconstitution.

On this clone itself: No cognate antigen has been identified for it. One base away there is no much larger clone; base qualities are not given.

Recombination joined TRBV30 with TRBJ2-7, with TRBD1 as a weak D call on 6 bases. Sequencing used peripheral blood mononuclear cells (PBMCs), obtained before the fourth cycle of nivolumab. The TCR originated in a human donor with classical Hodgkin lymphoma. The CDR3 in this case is CAWGGNYEQYF. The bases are TGTGCCTGGGGGGGCAACTACGAGCAGTACTTC.